Listed here are 32 T cell receptor beta chains from one sample, sequenced in a study of molecular identifiers for immune sequencing clone quantification. TCRdb independently ran MiXCR on the PCR reads; one entry per CDR3 protein. The data show 97,000 or so distinct CDR3 sequences, 24% seen once. Sequences were obtained from naive CD8+ T cells from blood, with Jurkat cell RNA spiked in. Described subset: FACS-sorted CD8+CD4-CCR7+CD45RA+ naive T cells. The receptors come from a human donor in good health. Some libraries in this study had Jurkat cell RNA spiked in.

The table lists this clonotype with many counts. This chain uses TRBV7-2 with TRBJ2-7; D is ambiguous. The V gene's germline CDR1 is SGHTA and CDR2 FQGNSA. The CDR3 extends over 19 amino acids. Trimming removed 5 bases at V and 6 bases at J, with 32 bases between. The CDR3 sequence is CASSPIRIVGPLSGVEQYF. The CDR3 coding sequence is TGTGCCAGCAGCCCCATCCGTATTGTTGGTCCGCTCTCCGGAGTCGAGCAGTACTTC.

In DNA, the CDR3 is TGTGCCAGTAGTATGCCCATTGTAGAAAAACTGTTTTTT. Translated: CASSMPIVEKLFF. This chain uses TRBV19 with TRBJ1-4; D is ambiguous. This CDR3 is built from 13 residues. V lost 3 bases to trimming and J lost 8 bases, with 10 bases between them. The germline CDR1 and CDR2 sequences are LNHDA and SQIVND (reference sequence).

This clonotype was counted at least ten times. The V gene is TRBV20-1, the J gene TRBJ1-1; 7 bases agree with TRBD1. The CDR3 has 15 residues. Unmatched junction bases numbered 12, after V lost 2 bases and J lost 6 bases. Germline CDR1 reads DFQATT; CDR2 reads SNEGSKA (reference sequence). The CDR3 region is CSARLWDSSIPEAFF. The CDR3, as DNA: TGCAGTGCTAGACTCTGGGACAGCTCCATCCCTGAAGCTTTCTTT.

This clonotype was picked up many times. The chain links TRBV11-2 to TRBJ2-3; 9 nucleotides match TRBD2. V was clipped by 5 bases and J by 1 base; unmatched bases: 7. Germline loops: CDR1 SGHAT, CDR2 FQNNGV. The CDR3 has 16 amino acids. Written as DNA, the CDR3 is TGTGCCAGCAGCACCCCTCGGACTAGCGGCACAGATACGCAGTATTTT. Translated, it gives CASSTPRTSGTDTQYF.

About this clonotype: A much bigger clone sits one base away, suggesting this may be a read error. This chain joins TRBV2 and TRBJ2-3; 7 bases line up with TRBD2. Germline V gene sequence: CDR1 SNHLY, CDR2 FYNNEI. The CDR3 runs to 13 residues. CDR3: CASTRAAGDKQYF. CDR3 DNA sequence: TGTGCCAGCACCCGGGCCGCGGGAGATAAGCAGTATTTT.

Regarding this clonotype: This may arise from a read error, as a much more abundant clone is one base away. The rearrangement links TRBV6-1 to TRBJ1-1, with TRBD1 matching over 9 bases. The J segment lost 1 base and the V segment lost 7 bases, leaving 4 bases of the junction unmatched. CDR1 and CDR2 (germline): MNHNS, SASEGT. The CDR3 sequence is 14 residues long. CDR3 amino acids: CASTDRGPNTEAFF. CDR3 nucleotides: TGTGCCAGCACGGACAGGGGACCGAACACTGAAGCTTTCTTT.

This clonotype was found a few times. The gene calls are TRBV7-2 and TRBJ2-7; 11 nucleotides line up with TRBD2. J gave up 3 bases and V 3 bases, and 10 bases lay outside the gene matches. Per germline, CDR1 SGHTA and CDR2 FQGNSA. There are 17 residues in the CDR3. DNA for the CDR3: TGTGCCAGCAGCTTGAGATCCCGGACTAGCGGGCACTACGAGCAGTACTTC. Translated: CASSLRSRTSGHYEQYF.

This clonotype has just a few counts. This rearrangement joins TRBV7-6 to TRBJ2-5; the D is unclear. Germline V gives CDR1 SGHVS, CDR2 FNYEAQ. CDR3 length: 14 residues. V was pared by 1 base and J by 0 bases, with 6 bases between. Here the CDR3 DNA reads TGTGCCAGCAGCTTAGACAACTACCAAGAGACCCAGTACTTC. Protein sequence: CASSLDNYQETQYF.

Turning to this clonotype: A read error may account for a junction end that differs from germline. This chain joins TRBV4-3 and TRBJ2-7; D possibly uses TRBD1 or TRBD2 (6 bases each). Germline CDR1 is LGHNA and CDR2 is YSLEER. The CDR3 is 15 residues long. The CDR3 sequence: CASSQDRGRTYEPYF. In DNA, the CDR3 is TGCGCCAGCAGCCAAGATCGGGGGCGCACCTACGAGCCGTACTTC.

This clonotype was detected ten times or more. The chain combines TRBV4-2 with TRBJ2-7; 9 bases are shared with TRBD1. V lost 2 bases to trimming and J lost 5 bases; unmatched junction nucleotides: 4. Per the germline V gene, CDR1 is LGHNA and CDR2 is YNFKEQ. The CDR3 has 14 residues. The CDR3 sequence is CASSQTGGGHEQYF. In DNA form, the CDR3 reads TGTGCCAGCAGCCAAACAGGGGGCGGGCACGAGCAGTACTTC.

There are many counts of this clonotype. Mismatch with germline at one junction end may stem from a read error. CDR3 in amino acids: CASSIRVYQRLSF. Here the CDR3 DNA reads TGTGCCAGTAGTATTCGGGTGTATCAAAGACTCTCCTTT. This chain uses TRBV19 with TRBJ1-1, with no clear D. This CDR3 region has 13 residues. CDR1 is LNHDA, CDR2 SQIVND, per germline (reference sequence).

The chain couples TRBV6-6 to TRBJ1-1; D not certain. V lost 6 bases and J 4 bases, leaving 21 bases between the germline ends. The length of the CDR3 is 16 residues. Germline CDR1 MNHNY, CDR2 SVGAGI (reference sequence). The DNA for the CDR3 is TGTGCCAGCAGCCCCATGGAGACACGGCTGGGCACTGAAGCTTTCTTT. Translation gives CASSPMETRLGTEAFF.

A word on this clonotype: This may stem from a read error, because a much larger clone lies one nucleotide away. The conserved phenylalanine or tryptophan is not found at the CDR3 terminus, so this likely reflects a read error. V and J are TRBV4-3 and TRBJ2-7; 9 bases fit TRBD2. This CDR3 region has 15 residues. Trimming at V came to 1 base and at J to 5 bases, leaving 6 bases not matched to a gene. CDR1 LGHNA and CDR2 YSLEER come from the germline V gene. The CDR3: CASSQVAGVGHEQYS. CDR3 DNA sequence: TGCGCCAGCAGCCAAGTAGCGGGGGTTGGGCACGAGCAGTACTCC.

To note about this clonotype: This may stem from a read error, because a much larger clone lies one nucleotide away. The CDR3 DNA reads as TGTGCCAGCCGCACAGTGGATTACAATGAGCAGTTCTTC. It codes for CASRTVDYNEQFF. The chain combines TRBV27 with TRBJ2-1, with no clear D. V dropped 8 bases and J dropped 4 bases, with 12 bases sitting between them. This CDR3 is built from 13 residues. Germline V CDR1 and CDR2: MNHEY, SMNVEV (reference sequence).

As regards this clonotype: The CDR3 does not close with the conserved phenylalanine or tryptophan, likely indicating a read error. The DNA is left out, because the CDR3 cannot be placed on it with certainty; the CDR3 is given as TCRdb lists it. The V and J genes are TRBV4-3 and TRBJ2-6; the table's D call, TRBD1, has no DNA check behind it. The CDR3 numbers 17 amino acids, ends counted. Germline CDR1 LGHNA, CDR2 YSLEER. CDR3 in amino acids: CASSPGTGYSGANVLAL.

This clonotype was seen ten or more times. V is TRBV7-2 and J is TRBJ2-5; the match to TRBD2 covers 11 bases. CDR1 and CDR2 (germline): SGHTA, FQGNSA. J was trimmed by 0 bases and V by 1 base; bases with no gene match: 10. The CDR3 loop spans 19 amino acids. In DNA form, the CDR3 reads TGTGCCAGCAGCTTAGGAATCGGACTAGCGGGTTCGTACCAAGAGACCCAGTACTTC. The encoded protein is CASSLGIGLAGSYQETQYF.

In this sample, this clonotype turned up many times. The chain couples TRBV6-5 to TRBJ1-1, with unresolved D. Germline V CDR1 and CDR2: MNHEY, SVGAGI. Between the trimmed V and J ends, which lost 6 bases and 6 bases, there was a span of 14 bases. This CDR3 is 13 amino acids long. The chain's CDR3 is CASRDASNAEAFF. CDR3 nucleotide sequence: TGTGCCAGCAGAGACGCCAGTAACGCTGAAGCTTTCTTT.

This clonotype was seen repeatedly, ten times or more. The CDR3 nucleotides read TGTGCCAGCAGTTACGGCTTTACAGGGGACTCTGGGGCCAACGTCCTGACTTTC. Its translation is CASSYGFTGDSGANVLTF. The gene calls are TRBV6-5 and TRBJ2-6; 7 bases fit TRBD1. The CDR3 has 18 residues. The germline V gene encodes CDR1 MNHEY and CDR2 SVGAGI. Losses at the gene ends were 2 bases for V and 0 bases for J; bases not matched to a gene: 7.

At least ten counts were recorded for this clonotype. The V call is TRBV6-6, the J call TRBJ2-3, with 7 bases identical to TRBD1. Unmatched junction bases numbered 9, after V lost 2 bases and J lost 4 bases. Germline CDR1 and CDR2: MNHNY and SVGAGI (reference sequence). CDR3 length: 16 residues. DNA of the CDR3: TGTGCCAGCAGTTACCTTCGACAGGGTGGGGCAGATACGCAGTATTTT. Encoded protein: CASSYLRQGGADTQYF.

This clonotype was observed a few times. This chain joins TRBV4-1 and TRBJ1-1; TRBD1 aligns across 11 bases. The V gene end was trimmed by 0 bases and the J gene end by 11 bases; junction bases not matched to a gene: 2. This CDR3 has 13 residues. Germline lookup yields CDR1 MGHRA and CDR2 YSYEKL. CDR3 nucleotide sequence: TGCGCCAGCAGCCAAGAAGGGACAGGGGGGGCTTTCTTT. Translated: CASSQEGTGGAFF.

This clonotype appeared a few times. The J gene is TRBJ1-1, the V gene TRBV11-2; no firm D call. This CDR3 is 13 amino acids long. V was shortened by 1 base and J by 0 bases, with 3 bases between the two germline ends. Germline CDR1 is SGHAT and CDR2 is FQNNGV. The chain's CDR3 is CASSLAMNTEAFF. For the CDR3, the DNA is TGTGCCAGCAGCTTAGCTATGAACACTGAAGCTTTCTTT.

V is TRBV6-2 or TRBV6-3 and J is TRBJ2-1, with D unclear. Germline lookup yields CDR1 MNHEY and CDR2 SVGEGT. Trimming left V 8 bases short and J 1 base short, with 9 bases between. This CDR3 is 13 amino acids long. The CDR3 region has the DNA TGTGCCAGCGTGGGGAATTCCTACAATGAGCAGTTCTTC. It encodes CASVGNSYNEQFF.

This clonotype was seen ten or more times. This chain joins TRBV24-1 and TRBJ2-1; 8 bases align to TRBD2. The CDR3 is made up of 13 amino acids. Germline CDR1 is KGHDR and CDR2 is SFDVKD. V was clipped by 9 bases and J by 8 bases; unmatched bases: 8. CDR3 protein: CATAGGGQDEQFF. DNA for the CDR3: TGTGCCACCGCCGGGGGGGGGCAGGATGAGCAGTTCTTC.

Details on this clonotype: A much larger clone lies one base from this, so it may be a read error. The V call is TRBV7-3, the J call TRBJ2-3; TRBD2 matches 10 bases. The V gene's germline CDR1 is SGHTA and CDR2 FQGTGA. This CDR3 is built from 15 residues. CDR3 DNA sequence: TGTGCCAGCTGCTTAGGACTAGCGGCTGCAGATACGCAGTATTTT. Its translation is CASCLGLAAADTQYF.

The rearrangement links TRBV20-1 to TRBJ1-1; TRBD1 is a possible D gene (5 bases). V was cut by 4 bases and J by 4 bases, with 13 bases left in between. The CDR3 totals 13 residues. Per the germline V gene, CDR1 is DFQATT and CDR2 is SNEGSKA (reference sequence). In DNA, the CDR3 is TGCAGTGCTACGGGGGAGCGTCGCACTGAAGCTTTCTTT. Its protein is CSATGERRTEAFF.

This chain connects TRBV12-3 or TRBV12-4 to TRBJ1-1, with unresolved D. Trimming removed 3 bases at V and 0 bases at J, with 8 bases between. This CDR3 has 14 residues. DNA for the CDR3: TGTGCCAGCAGTTTTAGCTTCATGAACACTGAAGCTTTCTTT. Protein sequence: CASSFSFMNTEAFF.

This clonotype has a count of ten or more. The rearrangement joins TRBV29-1 to TRBJ2-3, with unresolved D. The germline CDR1 and CDR2 sequences are SQVTM and ANQGSEA. With 8 bases removed from V and 0 bases from J, the gap between germline ends came to 15 bases. The CDR3 spans 14 residues. The CDR3 loop is CSTSPLRSTDTQYF. CDR3 DNA sequence: TGCAGCACGTCCCCGCTTCGGAGCACAGATACGCAGTATTTT.

The table lists this clonotype with a few counts. The chain uses TRBV20-1 and TRBJ2-7; 16 bases are a match to TRBD2. The CDR3 is 20 amino acids. Germline lookup yields CDR1 DFQATT and CDR2 SNEGSKA (reference sequence). Trimming took 6 bases from V and 4 from J; bases not matched to a gene: 21. Here the CDR3 reads CSAEAWAGLAGGPGFYEQYF. Here the CDR3 DNA reads TGCAGTGCCGAAGCCTGGGCGGGACTAGCGGGAGGGCCCGGATTTTACGAGCAGTACTTC.

With respect to this clonotype: This sequence may be a read error, since a much larger clone differs from it by one base. The chain recombines TRBV20-1 with TRBJ2-5; D ambiguous. CDR3 length: 13 residues. CDR1 and CDR2 (germline): DFQATT, SNEGSKA (reference sequence). As DNA, the CDR3 is TGCAGTGTCAAAGATAGGGTGGAAGAGGCCCAGTACTTC. Protein sequence: CSVKDRVEEAQYF.

Many counts were recorded for this clonotype. The chain combines TRBV7-6 with TRBJ2-5; no firm D call. The CDR3 covers 12 residues. Trimming took 5 bases from V and 7 from J, leaving 11 bases between them. CDR1 is SGHVS and CDR2 is FNYEAQ in the germline V gene. CDR3 DNA: TGTGCCAGCAGCCCGGACGCGGTGACCCAGTACTTC. This codes for CASSPDAVTQYF.

In its sample, this clonotype was seen many times. V and J are TRBV27 and TRBJ2-7, with D unclear. The V end was cut by 0 bases, the J end by 0 bases, with 9 bases between. Germline CDR1 reads MNHEY; CDR2 reads SMNVEV (reference sequence). This CDR3 contains 15 residues. The CDR3 loop is CASSLSLASSYEQYF. The CDR3 DNA sequence: TGTGCCAGCAGTTTATCGCTTGCGAGCTCCTACGAGCAGTACTTC.

Ten or more counts support this clonotype. The gene calls are TRBV19 and TRBJ2-2; 9 bases line up with TRBD1. Losses at the gene ends were 4 bases for V and 4 bases for J; bases not matched to a gene: 4. This CDR3 contains 15 residues. Per germline, CDR1 LNHDA and CDR2 SQIVND (reference sequence). DNA of the CDR3: TGTGCCAGTAGTACCGGGACAGGGCCCACCGGGGAGCTGTTTTTT. Residues: CASSTGTGPTGELFF.